The 22 T cell receptor beta chains given below trace back to one sample, sequenced in a study of Ad26.COV2.S vaccination and SARS-CoV-2 variants. This table comes from immunoSEQ multiplex PCR, and its TCRdb copy is limited to in-frame clones, with some not included. The sample carries around 320,000 clones, around 86% recorded once. The treatment: 15 to 20 received Ad26.COV2.S at low or high dose, single or two shots; 5 received placebo; per-sample allocation not given. The samples were gathered on day 63 after the first injection of vaccine or placebo. The sample was peripheral blood, taken in a trial of Ad26.COV2.S vaccine versus placebo. These receptors came from a person aged 18-60 years who received the Ad26.COV2.S COVID-19 vaccine or a placebo.

The CDR3 spells CASSLKAGGQYNEQFF. The CDR3 region has the DNA TGTGCCAGCAGCTTAAAAGCGGGGGGGCAATACAATGAGCAGTTCTTC. The gene calls are TRBV7-3 and TRBJ2-1; TRBD2 agrees at 10 bases. Trimming removed 1 base from V and 4 bases from J; junction bases left unmatched: 4. CDR1 and CDR2 from the germline V gene are SGHTA and FQGTGA. CDR3 length equals 16 residues.

The rearrangement joins TRBV6-5 to TRBJ2-1; D may match TRBD1 or TRBD2 (6 bases each). Germline V lookup: CDR1 MNHEY, CDR2 SVGAGI. The CDR3 extends over 15 amino acids. The germline V and J ends were trimmed by 4 bases and 1 base, with 11 bases remaining between them. The CDR3 is CASSSGGPSYNEQFF. The CDR3 nucleotides read TGTGCCAGCAGTTCCGGGGGCCCTTCCTACAATGAGCAGTTCTTC.

The V gene is TRBV14, the J gene TRBJ1-2; D unresolved. Germline loops: CDR1 SGHDN, CDR2 FVKESK. This CDR3 is built from 14 residues. Trimming took 4 bases from V and 3 from J, leaving 12 bases between them. The CDR3 sequence: CASSPELGDYGYTF. CDR3 coding DNA: TGTGCCAGCAGCCCAGAATTGGGTGACTATGGCTACACCTTC. The full variable domain, completed using reference TRBV14 and TRBJ1-2, is EAGVTQFPSHSVIEKGQTVTLRCDPISGHDNLYWYRRVMGKEIKFLLHFVKESKQDESGMPNNRFLAERTGGTYSTLKVQPAELEDSGVYFCASSPELGDYGYTFGSGTRLTVV.

The chain links TRBV18 to TRBJ2-1; 9 bases line up with TRBD2. The CDR3 consists of 18 residues. CDR1 and CDR2 (germline): KGHSH, LQKENI. The V segment lost 6 bases and the J segment 0 bases; nucleotides outside the gene matches: 12. The CDR3 reads CASSENSGGLSSYNEQFF. The DNA of the CDR3 is TGTGCCAGCTCGGAAAATAGCGGGGGACTGAGCTCCTACAATGAGCAGTTCTTC.

The chain recombines TRBV9 with TRBJ1-2; D not resolved. Looked up from germline, CDR1 is SGDLS and CDR2 is YYNGEE. Trimming stripped 3 bases from V and 4 bases from J, with 7 bases between. The CDR3 length is 12 residues. The CDR3 loop is CASSGQTYGYTF. Written as DNA, the CDR3 is TGTGCCAGCAGCGGGCAGACCTATGGCTACACCTTC. Filled out from reference TRBV9 and TRBJ1-2, the complete variable domain reads DSGVTQTPKHLITATGQRVTLRCSPRSGDLSVYWYQQSLDQGLQFLIQYYNGEERAKGNILERFSAQQFPDLHSELNLSSLELGDSALYFCASSGQTYGYTFGSGTRLTVV.

This clone appeared a few times. The chain recombines TRBV10-3 with TRBJ1-1, with 8 bases matching TRBD1. V trimming: 7 bases; J trimming: 0 bases; junction bases outside the gene matches: 7. The V gene's germline CDR1 is ENHRY and CDR2 SYGVKD. The CDR3 sequence is 15 residues long. The chain's CDR3 is CAINGRGRLNTEAFF. The CDR3 nucleotides read TGTGCCATCAACGGCAGGGGGCGCCTGAACACTGAAGCTTTCTTT.

This chain connects TRBV15 to TRBJ1-5; TRBD1 is a possible D gene (6 bases). Germline assignment: CDR1 LNHNV and CDR2 YYDKDF (reference sequence). CDR3 size: 15 residues. V was pared by 1 base and J by 7 bases, with 14 bases between. The CDR3 DNA is TGTGCCACCAGCAGAGTTAGGACAGTTGGACAGCCCCAGCATTTT. Residues: CATSRVRTVGQPQHF.

This clone was recorded once. This chain connects TRBV2 to TRBJ1-2, with 7 bases matching TRBD1. The CDR3 sequence is 15 residues long. The V segment lost 3 bases and the J segment 4 bases; nucleotides outside the gene matches: 8. Germline V CDR1 and CDR2: SNHLY, FYNNEI. CDR3 sequence: CASSDGQVEGYGYTF. The DNA of the CDR3 is TGTGCCAGCAGTGACGGACAGGTTGAGGGCTATGGCTACACCTTC. The full variable domain, rest sourced from reference TRBV2 and TRBJ1-2, is EPEVTQTPSHQVTQMGQEVILRCVPISNHLYFYWYRQILGQKVEFLVSFYNNEISEKSEIFDDQFSVERPDGSNFTLKIRSTKLEDSAMYFCASSDGQVEGYGYTFGSGTRLTVV.

The chain employs TRBV9 and TRBJ2-3, with 11 bases matching TRBD2. CDR3 size: 19 residues. Germline lookup yields CDR1 SGDLS and CDR2 YYNGEE. V trimming: 4 bases; J trimming: 0 bases; junction bases outside the gene matches: 13. CDR3: CASSRKMRLAGTSTDTQYF. The CDR3 DNA reads TGTGCCAGCAGCAGAAAGATGCGACTAGCGGGGACGAGCACAGATACGCAGTATTTT.

J is TRBJ1-1 and V is TRBV9; possibly TRBD1 for D (5 bases). This CDR3 region has 15 residues. V was shortened by 5 bases and J by 0 bases, with 14 bases between the two germline ends. Looked up from germline, CDR1 is SGDLS and CDR2 is YYNGEE. As DNA, the CDR3 is TGTGCCAGCAGTAGACAGTACAACATGAACACTGAAGCTTTCTTT. Protein: CASSRQYNMNTEAFF. The whole variable domain, remainder taken from reference TRBV9 and TRBJ1-1, is DSGVTQTPKHLITATGQRVTLRCSPRSGDLSVYWYQQSLDQGLQFLIQYYNGEERAKGNILERFSAQQFPDLHSELNLSSLELGDSALYFCASSRQYNMNTEAFFGQGTRLTVV.

The V gene is TRBV2, the J gene TRBJ2-5; no reliable D call. The CDR3 loop spans 16 amino acids. The V end was cut by 5 bases, the J end by 2 bases, with 18 bases between. Germline-derived CDR1 and CDR2 are SNHLY and FYNNEI. The CDR3 region is CASSFEASLIQETQYF. CDR3 bases: TGTGCCAGCAGTTTCGAAGCGTCCCTGATACAAGAGACCCAGTACTTC.

The chain has TRBV7-9 and TRBJ2-7; 7 bases are shared with TRBD1. Losses at the gene ends were 4 bases for V and 3 bases for J; bases not matched to a gene: 6. Per the germline V gene, CDR1 is SEHNR and CDR2 is FQNEAQ (reference sequence). The CDR3 covers 14 residues. CDR3 amino acids: CASSYTGAYYEQYF. In DNA, the CDR3 is TGTGCCAGCAGCTACACAGGGGCTTACTACGAGCAGTACTTC.

This clone has more than one count but fewer than ten. The chain employs TRBV5-4 and TRBJ1-2, with 8 bases matching TRBD1. Germline loops: CDR1 SGHNT, CDR2 YYREEE (reference sequence). V was pared by 3 bases and J by 8 bases, with 12 bases of the junction left unmatched. CDR3 length equals 15 residues. The CDR3 here is CASSSTGTGRFGYTF. Here the CDR3 DNA reads TGTGCCAGCAGCTCTACGGGGACAGGCCGATTCGGCTACACCTTC. The whole variable domain, filled in from reference TRBV5-4 and TRBJ1-2, reads ETGVTQSPTHLIKTRGQQVTLRCSSQSGHNTVSWYQQALGQGPQFIFQYYREEENGRGNFPPRFSGLQFPNYSSELNVNALELDDSALYLCASSSTGTGRFGYTFGSGTRLTVV.

The J gene is TRBJ1-2, the V gene TRBV7-9; D perhaps matches TRBD1 (5 bases). The ends were cut back, 5 bases at V and 3 bases at J, with 28 bases in the middle. Germline V gives CDR1 SEHNR, CDR2 FQNEAQ (reference sequence). The CDR3 contains 19 residues. The CDR3 DNA sequence: TGTGCCAGCAGCCGAGAGCCGGGGGGACGGGATCTCGTTGACTATGGCTACACCTTC. Its translation is CASSREPGGRDLVDYGYTF.

The rearrangement uses TRBV2 and TRBJ1-5, with 7 bases lining up with TRBD1. V shed 8 bases and J 6 bases; nucleotides not matched to a gene: 16. Per germline, CDR1 SNHLY and CDR2 FYNNEI. The CDR3 contains 16 residues. The CDR3 protein is CASPGGQRAGVQPQHF. Written as DNA, the CDR3 is TGTGCCAGCCCCGGGGGACAGCGGGCGGGCGTTCAGCCCCAGCATTTT.

The chain joins TRBV5-1 to TRBJ2-5; 7 nucleotides agree with TRBD2. The CDR3 has 14 amino acids. CDR1 and CDR2 from the germline V gene are SGHRS and YFSETQ. J lost 2 bases, V lost 4 bases, and 5 bases had no gene match. The CDR3 DNA is TGCGCCAGCAGCCCTTCTAGCGGACAAGAGACCCAGTACTTC. Protein sequence: CASSPSSGQETQYF.

This clone was seen a few times. This sequence joins TRBV7-9 and TRBJ1-4, with D unclear. The CDR3 loop spans 16 amino acids. With 8 bases removed from V and 3 bases from J, the gap between germline ends came to 19 bases. CDR1 is SEHNR, CDR2 FQNEAQ, per germline (reference sequence). The CDR3 region has the DNA TGTGCCAGCCGACCTCCTCGCGGGGTATCTAATGAAAAACTGTTTTTT. Translation: CASRPPRGVSNEKLFF.

This clone was recorded only once. The rearrangement uses TRBV21-1 and TRBJ1-5; the table gives TRBD1 as D, unverified against the DNA. TRBV21-1 is a known pseudogene. CDR3 size: 18 residues. This chain's CDR3 is CASSLKRQTPGGNQPQHF. The CDR3 DNA is TGTGCCAGCAGCCTAAAGAGACAGACCCCGGGCGGCAATCAGCCCCAGCATTTT.

This rearrangement joins TRBV18 to TRBJ2-2; perhaps TRBD1 as D (5 bases). CDR3 length: 18 residues. With 2 bases removed from V and 0 bases from J, the gap between germline ends came to 16 bases. CDR1 is KGHSH and CDR2 is LQKENI in the germline V gene. CDR3: CASSPSHFTGTNTGELFF. CDR3 bases: TGTGCCAGCTCACCATCACATTTCACAGGAACGAACACCGGGGAGCTGTTTTTT.

A few counts support this clone. The J gene is TRBJ2-7, the V gene TRBV29-1; a possible D gene is TRBD1 (5 bases). Germline loops: CDR1 SQVTM, CDR2 ANQGSEA. The CDR3 consists of 14 residues. Between the trimmed V and J ends, which lost 5 bases and 0 bases, there was a span of 14 bases. The CDR3 DNA sequence: TGCAGCGTTTCTACAGGCGCGAGCTCCTACGAGCAGTACTTC. It codes for CSVSTGASSYEQYF.

The chain has TRBV6-5 and TRBJ2-7; D is unresolved. CDR3 length equals 13 residues. Trimming left V 6 bases short and J 3 bases short, with 12 bases between. Germline V gene lookup returns CDR1 MNHEY and CDR2 SVGAGI. The CDR3 sequence: CASSSGYIYEQYF. In nucleotides, the CDR3 is TGTGCCAGCAGCTCCGGATATATCTACGAGCAGTACTTC.

With regard to this clone: The same CDR3 is also encoded by other DNA sequences in this sample. The chain combines TRBV5-4 with TRBJ2-2; D not certain. CDR3 length equals 13 residues. The V gene lost 3 bases and the J gene lost 0 bases, with 3 bases spanning the gap. Germline V lookup: CDR1 SGHNT, CDR2 YYREEE (reference sequence). CDR3 sequence reads: CASSSTNTGELFF. The CDR3 DNA follows: TGTGCCAGCAGCTCAACGAACACCGGGGAGCTGTTTTTT. The full variable domain, with the rest looked up from reference TRBV5-4 and TRBJ2-2, is ETGVTQSPTHLIKTRGQQVTLRCSSQSGHNTVSWYQQALGQGPQFIFQYYREEENGRGNFPPRFSGLQFPNYSSELNVNALELDDSALYLCASSSTNTGELFFGEGSRLTVL.